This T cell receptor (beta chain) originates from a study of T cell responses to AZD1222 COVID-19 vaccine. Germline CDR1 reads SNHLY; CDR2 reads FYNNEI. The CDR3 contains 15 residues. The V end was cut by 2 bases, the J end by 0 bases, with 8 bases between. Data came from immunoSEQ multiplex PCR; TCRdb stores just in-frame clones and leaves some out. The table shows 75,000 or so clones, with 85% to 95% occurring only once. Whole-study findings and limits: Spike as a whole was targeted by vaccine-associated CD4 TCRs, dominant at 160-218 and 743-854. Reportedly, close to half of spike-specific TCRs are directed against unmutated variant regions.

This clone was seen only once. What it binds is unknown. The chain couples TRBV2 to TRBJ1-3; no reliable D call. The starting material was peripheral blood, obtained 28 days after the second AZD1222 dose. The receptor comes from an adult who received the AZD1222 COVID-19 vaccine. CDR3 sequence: CASSEPALSGNTIYF. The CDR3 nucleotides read TGTGCCAGCAGTGAACCGGCCCTCTCTGGAAACACCATATATTTT.